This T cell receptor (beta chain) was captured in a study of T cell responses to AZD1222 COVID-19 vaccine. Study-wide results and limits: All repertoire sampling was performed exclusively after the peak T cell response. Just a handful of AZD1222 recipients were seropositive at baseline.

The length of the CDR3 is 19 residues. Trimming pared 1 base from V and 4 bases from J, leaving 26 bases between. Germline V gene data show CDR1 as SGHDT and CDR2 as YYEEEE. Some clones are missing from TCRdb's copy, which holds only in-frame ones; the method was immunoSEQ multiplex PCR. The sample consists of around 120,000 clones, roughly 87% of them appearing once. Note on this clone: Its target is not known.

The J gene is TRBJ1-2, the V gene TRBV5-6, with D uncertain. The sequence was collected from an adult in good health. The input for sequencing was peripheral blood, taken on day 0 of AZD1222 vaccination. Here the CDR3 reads CASSLYRLTPRATIYGYTF. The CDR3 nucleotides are TGTGCCAGCAGCTTGTATCGTCTCACTCCGAGGGCAACGATCTATGGCTACACCTTC.